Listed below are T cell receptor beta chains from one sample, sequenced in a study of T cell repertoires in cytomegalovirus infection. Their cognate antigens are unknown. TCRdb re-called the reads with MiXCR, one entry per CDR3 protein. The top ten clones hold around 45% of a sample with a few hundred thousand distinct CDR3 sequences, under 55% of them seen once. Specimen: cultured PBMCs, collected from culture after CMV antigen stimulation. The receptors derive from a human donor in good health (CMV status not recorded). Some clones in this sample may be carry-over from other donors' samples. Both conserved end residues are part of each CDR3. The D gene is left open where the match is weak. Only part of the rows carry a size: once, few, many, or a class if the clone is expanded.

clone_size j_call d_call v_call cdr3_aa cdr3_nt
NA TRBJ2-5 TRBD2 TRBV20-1 CSADGTSGGMGERTQYF TGCAGTGCGGATGGGACTAGCGGGGGGATGGGTGAACGGACCCAGTACTTC
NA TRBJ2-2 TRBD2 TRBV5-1 CASSKRELNTGELFF TGCGCCAGCAGTAAGCGGGAGCTGAACACCGGGGAGCTGTTTTTT
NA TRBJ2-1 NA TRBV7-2 CASALGWPSGGFF TGTGCCAGCGCCTTGGGATGGCCCTCTGGGGGATTCTTC
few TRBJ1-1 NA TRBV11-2 CASSLGSGQLNTEAFF TGTGCCAGCAGCTTAGGATCTGGGCAGCTGAACACTGAAGCTTTCTTT
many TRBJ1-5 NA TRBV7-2 CASSLRPEGQPQHF TGTGCCAGCAGCTTACGGCCCGAGGGTCAGCCCCAGCATTTT
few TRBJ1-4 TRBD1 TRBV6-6 CASSEDRDVMRTNEKLFF TGTGCCAGCAGTGAGGACAGGGATGTAATGAGGACTAATGAAAAACTGTTTTTT
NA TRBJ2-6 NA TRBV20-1 CSARPAGLSGANVLTF TGCAGTGCCAGGCCGGCAGGCCTCTCTGGGGCCAACGTCCTGACTTTC
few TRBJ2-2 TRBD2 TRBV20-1 CSARDLASGDWATGELFF TGCAGTGCTAGAGATCTCGCTAGCGGGGATTGGGCCACCGGGGAGCTGTTTTTT
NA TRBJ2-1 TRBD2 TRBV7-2 CASGRLAGGGGDEQFF TGTGCCAGCGGGCGACTAGCGGGAGGGGGGGGCGATGAGCAGTTCTTC
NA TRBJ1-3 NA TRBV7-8 CASTPGDSYRNTIYF TGTGCCAGCACTCCTGGGGATTCCTATCGAAACACCATATATTTT
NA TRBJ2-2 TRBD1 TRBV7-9 CASSSGQGGLSGELFF TGTGCCAGCAGCTCCGGACAGGGAGGTTTGTCCGGGGAGCTGTTTTTT
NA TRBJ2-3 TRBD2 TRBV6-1 CASSTGLAGTTSTDTQYF TGTGCCAGCAGTACGGGACTAGCGGGGACCACTAGCACAGATACGCAGTATTTT
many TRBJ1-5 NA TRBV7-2 CASSSGTGNQPQHF TGTGCCAGCAGCTCAGGGACCGGGAATCAGCCCCAGCATTTT
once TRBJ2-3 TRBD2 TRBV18 CASSPLGTSPSFTDTQYF TGTGCCAGCTCCCCCCTGGGGACTAGCCCCTCCTTCACAGATACGCAGTATTTT
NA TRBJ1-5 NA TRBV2 CASSEARGGNQPQHF TGTGCCAGCAGTGAAGCGCGGGGAGGCAATCAGCCCCAGCATTTT
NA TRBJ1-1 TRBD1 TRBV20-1 CSAEKAGGGYAEAFF TGCAGTGCTGAGAAGGCAGGGGGCGGGTACGCTGAAGCTTTCTTT
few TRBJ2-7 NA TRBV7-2 CASSLERGTEQYF TGTGCCAGCAGCTTAGAAAGAGGGACCGAGCAGTACTTC
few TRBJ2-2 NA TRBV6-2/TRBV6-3 CASSPDSISGELFF TGTGCCAGCAGTCCGGACAGTATATCCGGGGAGCTGTTTTTT
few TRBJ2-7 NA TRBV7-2 CASSLAPPGTGPFSYEQYF TGTGCCAGCAGCTTAGCCCCACCGGGGACTGGCCCCTTCTCCTACGAGCAGTACTTC
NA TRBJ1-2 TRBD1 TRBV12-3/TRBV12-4 CASSATGGVGGYTF TGTGCCAGCAGTGCGACAGGGGGCGTGGGTGGCTACACCTTC
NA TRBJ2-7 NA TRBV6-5 CASSRGGLLLEQYF TGTGCCAGCAGTCGAGGGGGTCTTCTACTGGAGCAGTACTTC
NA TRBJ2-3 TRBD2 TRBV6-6 CASSFSSGTRRDTQYF TGTGCCAGCAGTTTTTCTAGCGGGACGCGTAGAGATACGCAGTATTTT
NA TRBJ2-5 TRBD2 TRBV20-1 CSARFSSGDLGGRETQYF TGCAGTGCTAGATTTTCTAGCGGGGACTTGGGGGGACGAGAGACCCAGTACTTC
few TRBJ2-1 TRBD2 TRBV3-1 CASSLGGTSGGNEQFF TGTGCCAGCAGCCTGGGTGGGACTAGCGGGGGGAATGAGCAGTTCTTC